The next 7 T cell receptor beta chains were all read from a single sample in a study of CD8 T cells in Susac syndrome. RNA was extracted with the RNeasy kit, and a quantity of 0.5 to 1 ug was reverse transcribed using random hexamers. From the immunoSEQ multiplex PCR reads, TCRdb called clonotypes with MiXCR, one entry per CDR3 protein. This repertoire shows around 230,000 distinct CDR3 sequences, almost 97% found once; its top ten account for approximately 0.094%. What was sequenced was CD4+ T cells from PBMCs. The receptors were sampled from a human donor with Susac syndrome.

The chain joins TRBV25-1 to TRBJ2-2; 9 bases line up with TRBD2. J lost 7 bases, V lost 4 bases, and 10 bases had no gene match. CDR3 length equals 16 residues. CDR1 is MGHDK, CDR2 SYGVNS, per germline. In DNA form, the CDR3 reads TGTGCCAGCAGTGGACTAGCGGAGACTTTAAGCGGGGAGCTGTTTTTT. Amino acid sequence: CASSGLAETLSGELFF.

This clonotype was counted between two and nine times. This chain joins TRBV11-2 and TRBJ2-2; the D is unclear. The CDR3 contains 14 residues. V lost 4 bases and J 4 bases, leaving 10 bases between the germline ends. Germline V gene data show CDR1 as SGHAT and CDR2 as FQNNGV. The CDR3 DNA reads TGTGCCAGCAGCTCGTCTAGGGTCACCGGGGAGCTGTTTTTT. Translation: CASSSSRVTGELFF.

This chain links TRBV20-1 with TRBJ2-7; D gene ambiguous. This CDR3 region has 15 residues. CDR1 is DFQATT, CDR2 SNEGSKA, per germline (reference sequence). Trimming took off 4 bases at V and 5 bases at J, with 21 bases between the two ends. CDR3 amino acids: CSATIKAKGSHEQYF. The CDR3 nucleotides read TGCAGTGCTACGATAAAGGCTAAAGGGTCCCACGAGCAGTACTTC.

The chain couples TRBV20-1 to TRBJ2-4, with 10 bases fitting TRBD2. Unmatched junction bases numbered 5, after V lost 5 bases and J lost 4 bases. CDR1 and CDR2 from the germline V gene are DFQATT and SNEGSKA (reference sequence). CDR3 length: 14 amino acids. The CDR3 reads CSAGPSGSKNIQYF. The CDR3 coding sequence is TGCAGTGCTGGCCCTAGCGGGAGTAAAAACATTCAGTACTTC.

The chain's CDR3 is CASRQEQDSYGYTF. The CDR3 bases are TGCGCCAGCAGGCAAGAACAGGACAGCTATGGCTACACCTTC. This chain links TRBV5-1 with TRBJ1-2; D might be TRBD1 (6 bases). Trimming pared 5 bases from V and 4 bases from J, leaving 15 bases between. Per germline, CDR1 SGHRS and CDR2 YFSETQ. This CDR3 is built from 14 residues.

The gene calls are TRBV19 and TRBJ1-1; TRBD1 matches at 8 bases. The CDR3 extends over 15 amino acids. V lost 4 bases, J lost 0 bases, and 4 bases stayed unmatched. CDR1 is LNHDA, CDR2 SQIVND, per germline (reference sequence). CDR3 amino acids: CASSTQGALNTEAFF. The DNA of the CDR3 is TGTGCCAGTAGTACTCAGGGGGCACTGAACACTGAAGCTTTCTTT.

This chain links TRBV6-2 or TRBV6-3 with TRBJ2-5; either TRBD1 or TRBD2 may supply D (6 bases each). In germline, CDR1 is MNHEY, CDR2 SVGEGT. The CDR3 consists of 17 residues. Trimming pared 0 bases from V and 3 bases from J, leaving 17 bases between. The CDR3 sequence: CASSYSISIGGKETQYF. The CDR3 coding sequence is TGTGCCAGCAGTTACTCGATTTCGATAGGGGGGAAAGAGACCCAGTACTTC.